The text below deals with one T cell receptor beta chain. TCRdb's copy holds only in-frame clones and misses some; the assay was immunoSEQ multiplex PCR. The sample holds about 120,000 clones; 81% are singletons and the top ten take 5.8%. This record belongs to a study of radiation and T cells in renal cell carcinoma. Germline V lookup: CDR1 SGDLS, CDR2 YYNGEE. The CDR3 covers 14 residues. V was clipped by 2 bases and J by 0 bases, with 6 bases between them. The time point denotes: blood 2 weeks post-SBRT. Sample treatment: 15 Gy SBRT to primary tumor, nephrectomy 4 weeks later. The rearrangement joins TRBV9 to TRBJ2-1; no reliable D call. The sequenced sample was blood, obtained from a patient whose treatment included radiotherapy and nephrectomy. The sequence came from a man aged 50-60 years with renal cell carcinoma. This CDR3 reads CASSVRGSYNEQFF. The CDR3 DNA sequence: TGTGCCAGCAGCGTCAGAGGCTCCTACAATGAGCAGTTCTTC.